One and the same sample provided the 6 T cell receptor beta chains below, sequenced in a study of PD-1 blockade in classical Hodgkin lymphoma. TCRdb keeps only in-frame clones here, not all; method: immunoSEQ multiplex PCR. The table includes about 75,000 clones, 93% detected once. Each patient relapsed following autologous stem cell transplantation, and prior brentuximab vedotin exposure differed. The sequencing used peripheral blood mononuclear cells (PBMCs), collected at baseline. These receptors were taken from a human donor with classical Hodgkin lymphoma.

The CDR3 nucleotides are TGTGCCAGCAGACTTAGCGGGGGGGACGAGCAGTACTTC. The encoded protein is CASRLSGGDEQYF. The J gene is TRBJ2-7, the V gene TRBV27, with 11 bases fitting TRBD2. With 6 bases clipped from V and 5 bases from J, the junction kept 3 bases outside the gene matches. This CDR3 contains 13 residues. Per germline, CDR1 MNHEY and CDR2 SMNVEV (reference sequence).

The gene calls are TRBV9 and TRBJ2-6; D remains unclear. Trimming cost V 2 bases and J 0 bases, with 12 bases left between them. Germline lookup yields CDR1 SGDLS and CDR2 YYNGEE. CDR3 size: 17 residues. CDR3 nucleotide sequence: TGTGCCAGCAGCGTCGGCAGGCAAGTCTCTGGGGCCAACGTCCTGACTTTC. Protein product: CASSVGRQVSGANVLTF.

This clone has only a few counts. The chain is built from TRBV7-3 and TRBJ2-3, with D maybe TRBD2 (7 bases). V shed 1 base and J shed 6 bases, with 26 bases lying between them. There are 19 residues in the CDR3. Per germline, CDR1 SGHTA and CDR2 FQGTGA. The CDR3 nucleotides are TGTGCCAGCAGCTTAATGGGGGCGGGAGCGGGTTACGGTGTGGATACGCAGTATTTT. Translated, it gives CASSLMGAGAGYGVDTQYF.

The chain is built from TRBV6-6 and TRBJ1-2; the match to TRBD1 covers 8 bases. Germline CDR1 is MNHNY and CDR2 is SVGAGI (reference sequence). The CDR3 loop spans 13 amino acids. The ends lost 2 bases at V and 7 bases at J; junction bases unmatched: 3. CDR3 DNA sequence: TGTGCCAGCAGTTACCAGGGGGCTGGTGGCTACACCTTC. Translated, it gives CASSYQGAGGYTF.

The chain joins TRBV6-5 to TRBJ2-7, with TRBD2 matching 11 bases. V shed 2 bases, J shed 4 bases, and the junction held 4 bases outside the gene matches. This CDR3 is 15 amino acids long. The V gene's germline CDR1 is MNHEY and CDR2 SVGAGI. The CDR3 loop is CASSYRSGREYEQYF. The CDR3 region has the DNA TGTGCCAGCAGTTACCGTAGCGGGAGGGAGTACGAGCAGTACTTC.

This clone was picked up one time. The chain employs TRBV19 and TRBJ2-2; D may be TRBD1 (6 bases). Germline V gene lookup returns CDR1 LNHDA and CDR2 SQIVND (reference sequence). V lost 6 bases and J lost 1, with 6 bases in between. There are 13 residues in the CDR3. CDR3 region: CASRTGNTGELFF. DNA of the CDR3: TGTGCCAGTAGGACAGGGAACACCGGGGAGCTGTTTTTT.